The 6 T cell receptor beta chains in this list originate from one sample, sequenced in a study of CD8+ T cells in alopecia areata. Sequencing used cDNA as its template, made by extracting RNA and reverse transcribing it. Libraries were prepared by immunoSEQ multiplex PCR; TCRdb keeps only in-frame clonotypes and omits some of them. The profile covers roughly 100,000 clones, with approximately 63% appearing a single time and approximately 16% taken by the ten largest. Treatment specified: oral pan-JAK inhibitor, 5-10 mg twice daily. The sample consisted of CD8+ T cells sorted from blood, taken around week 55, from a patient treated with tofacitinib. These receptors were obtained from a human donor with alopecia areata.

The chain is built from TRBV2 and TRBJ2-7; TRBD2 agrees at 9 bases. Germline V gene lookup returns CDR1 SNHLY and CDR2 FYNNEI. J gave up 1 base and V 4 bases, and 2 bases lay outside the gene matches. The CDR3 sequence is 14 residues long. The DNA of the CDR3 is TGTGCCAGCAGTGTTGGACTAGCGTCCTACGAGCAGTACTTC. Translated: CASSVGLASYEQYF.

The rearrangement uses TRBV6-5 and TRBJ2-7, with 8 bases aligning to TRBD2. With 5 bases clipped from V and 6 bases from J, the junction kept 3 bases outside the gene matches. This CDR3 is 12 amino acids long. Germline V gene lookup returns CDR1 MNHEY and CDR2 SVGAGI. CDR3 in amino acids: CASSAGLVEQYF. In DNA form, the CDR3 reads TGTGCCAGCAGTGCGGGACTAGTCGAGCAGTACTTC.

The V and J genes are TRBV29-1 and TRBJ2-7; a weak D match, TRBD1 (6 bases). In germline, CDR1 is SQVTM, CDR2 ANQGSEA. The CDR3 is 14 amino acids. Trimming took off 6 bases at V and 7 bases at J, with 22 bases between the two ends. CDR3 bases: TGCAGCGTGACGGGACACCCAAAGTTGGGGGAGCAGTACTTC. It yields the protein CSVTGHPKLGEQYF.

The chain joins TRBV5-1 to TRBJ2-5, with TRBD1 matching 8 bases. CDR1 SGHRS and CDR2 YFSETQ come from the germline V gene. V shed 3 bases and J 1 base; nucleotides not matched to a gene: 11. This CDR3 has 17 amino acids. CDR3 amino acids: CASSYGVGQGFQETQYF. CDR3 coding DNA: TGCGCCAGCAGCTATGGCGTCGGACAGGGCTTCCAAGAGACCCAGTACTTC.

This chain joins TRBV6-5 and TRBJ1-2, with TRBD1 identical over 9 bases. Trimming took 7 bases from V and 7 from J; bases not matched to a gene: 4. Germline assignment: CDR1 MNHEY and CDR2 SVGAGI. There are 12 residues in the CDR3. This CDR3 is CASTDRGVGYTF. CDR3 coding DNA: TGTGCCAGCACCGACAGGGGGGTTGGCTACACCTTC.

The gene calls are TRBV30 and TRBJ1-2; possible D gene TRBD1, 5 bases. V lost 0 bases to trimming and J lost 5 bases, with 16 bases between them. Germline-derived CDR1 and CDR2 are GTSNPN and SVGIG (reference sequence). The CDR3 is 15 residues long. CDR3 sequence: CAWSVHQGEGYGYTF. CDR3 in DNA: TGTGCCTGGAGTGTACATCAGGGAGAAGGGTATGGCTACACCTTC.